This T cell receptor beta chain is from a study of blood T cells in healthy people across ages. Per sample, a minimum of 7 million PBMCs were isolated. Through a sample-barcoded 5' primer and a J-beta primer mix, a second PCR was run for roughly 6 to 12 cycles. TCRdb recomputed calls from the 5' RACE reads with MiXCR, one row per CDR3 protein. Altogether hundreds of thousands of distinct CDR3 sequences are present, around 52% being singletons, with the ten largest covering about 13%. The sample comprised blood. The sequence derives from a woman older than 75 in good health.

The CDR3 coding sequence is TGTGCCAGCGGAGGCCGGGCCCGGAACCTATACAATGAGCAGTTCTTC. This translates into CASGGRARNLYNEQFF. The chain links TRBV2 to TRBJ2-1; D may be TRBD2 (5 bases). Germline V lookup: CDR1 SNHLY, CDR2 FYNNEI. Trimming cost V 8 bases and J 4 bases, with 21 bases left between them. The CDR3 is 16 residues long.